Below are 6 T cell receptor beta chains sequenced from a single sample in a study of shared clonotypes between healthy human individuals. Cells designated naive CD8 were CD45RO-negative and were positively selected for CCR7, with terminally differentiated effector memory CD45RA+ cells excluded. The assay was immunoSEQ multiplex PCR, and TCRdb's table has in-frame clones only and misses some. This table holds hundreds of thousands of clones, around 96% found once. Sequenced input: naive CD8+ T cells sorted from blood. The source of these receptors is a woman in her thirties in good health.

The CDR3 is CASSFELTGRSEQFF. The CDR3 DNA reads as TGTGCCAGCAGTTTTGAGCTCACAGGGCGTTCGGAGCAGTTCTTC. The chain has TRBV28 and TRBJ2-1; D possibly corresponds to TRBD1 (6 bases). Germline-derived CDR1 and CDR2 are MDHEN and SYDVKM. CDR3 length equals 15 residues. The V gene lost 3 bases and the J gene lost 10 bases, with 19 bases spanning the gap.

The chain has TRBV5-1 and TRBJ2-5, with 7 bases aligning to TRBD2. CDR3 size: 15 residues. J was trimmed by 3 bases and V by 4 bases; bases with no gene match: 9. Germline values: CDR1 SGHRS, CDR2 YFSETQ. Written as DNA, the CDR3 is TGCGCCAGCAGCCCGGGGGGACGGGGGGAAGAGACCCAGTACTTC. Residues: CASSPGGRGEETQYF.

The chain combines TRBV27 with TRBJ2-1; tentative D call: TRBD2 (5 bases). V was trimmed by 3 bases and J by 10 bases, leaving 7 bases between them. CDR1 is MNHEY and CDR2 is SMNVEV in the germline V gene (reference sequence). CDR3 length equals 11 residues. CDR3 in amino acids: CASSFPGEQFF. CDR3 nucleotide sequence: TGTGCCAGCAGTTTTCCGGGAGAGCAGTTCTTC.

The chain employs TRBV4-2 and TRBJ2-1; possibly TRBD2 for D (6 bases). Trimming removed 0 bases at V and 6 bases at J, with 21 bases between. The germline V gene encodes CDR1 LGHNA and CDR2 YNFKEQ. The CDR3 loop spans 18 amino acids. The CDR3 region has the DNA TGTGCCAGCAGCCAAGACTTGTCTGCGGGATGGCGTGGCAATGAGCAGTTCTTC. Amino acids: CASSQDLSAGWRGNEQFF.

CDR3 loop: CASSPDRGTYNEQFF. The CDR3 nucleotides are TGTGCCAGCAGTCCCGACAGGGGAACGTACAATGAGCAGTTCTTC. V and J are TRBV28 and TRBJ2-1; 8 nucleotides match TRBD1. Trimming took 5 bases from V and 4 from J; bases not matched to a gene: 7. CDR1 and CDR2 from the germline V gene are MDHEN and SYDVKM. This CDR3 has 15 amino acids.

This CDR3 is CASSELRPPYEQYF. CDR3 sequence (DNA): TGTGCCAGCAGTGAACTAAGGCCCCCCTACGAGCAGTACTTC. The chain combines TRBV6-1 with TRBJ2-7; D gene ambiguous. The V gene lost 2 bases and the J gene lost 2 bases, with 10 bases spanning the gap. The CDR3 spans 14 residues. Per the germline V gene, CDR1 is MNHNS and CDR2 is SASEGT.